The clone carrying this T cell receptor beta chain was recorded a few times. Its antigen is as yet unknown. This entry comes from a study of immune evolution from preneoplasia to lung adenocarcinoma. Germline lookup yields CDR1 SGDLS and CDR2 YYNGEE. The CDR3 has 15 amino acids. The V end was cut by 1 base, the J end by 4 bases, with 15 bases between. Method: immunoSEQ multiplex PCR; TCRdb's copy keeps in-frame clones and lacks some. The data hold some 2,800 clones, with 75% to 85% observed a single time. The study's findings and limits: Top clone frequencies peaked in normal lung, apparently declining through invasive adenocarcinoma.

Sequenced input: FFPE atypical adenomatous hyperplasia tissue from the lung. Documented subset: atypical adenomatous hyperplasia (AAH), lung preneoplasia. The V gene is TRBV9, the J gene TRBJ2-7, with D possibly TRBD1 on 6 matching bases. This sequence was found in a person between 65 and 79 years old with lung adenocarcinoma. CDR3 region: CASSVSFQGTYEQYF. The DNA of the CDR3 is TGTGCCAGCAGCGTATCGTTCCAGGGGACGTACGAGCAGTACTTC.